This TCR beta chain is drawn from a study of beta chain features in type 1 diabetes. Regarding the study as a whole: Insertions were fewer and deletions more numerous at VDJ junctions in type 1 diabetes patients.

A single heparinised blood sample, averaging approximately 116 mL, was obtained per donor. Each population that was sorted was more than 95% pure. As for this clone: The antigen is not known.

CDR3 length equals 15 residues. Germline CDR1 and CDR2: SGHRS and YFSETQ. The V and J ends lost 1 base and 0 bases respectively, with 11 bases between them. The whole isolated RNA underwent reverse transcription, so sequencing captured expressed TCRB transcripts. Produced via immunoSEQ multiplex PCR; TCRdb's table is partial and in-frame only. In the table there are 400,000 to 500,000 clones, approximately 15% of which are singletons. This TCR was recovered from a man between 25 and 39 years old in good health. The sample comprised naive CD4+ T cells from blood. The V call is TRBV5-1, the J call TRBJ2-7; no firm D call. CDR3: CASSLWTPSSYEQYF. The CDR3 nucleotides read TGCGCCAGCAGCTTGTGGACCCCGTCCTCCTACGAGCAGTACTTC.